The source of this TCR beta chain is a study of tumor and adjacent non-tumor tissue in lung cancer. Study as a whole: Samples averaged about 3.8 million productive TCRbeta reads each.

This clonotype was detected only once. Three rounds of nested PCR, following a modified ARM-PCR protocol, produced the TCRbeta library. TCRdb redid the calling of the multiplex PCR reads with MiXCR, one entry per CDR3 protein. The data show 75,000 to 95,000 distinct CDR3 sequences, over 55% seen once. RNA was extracted from bulk tissue without any cell sorting. This CDR3 spans 13 amino acids. Germline assignment: CDR1 MNHEY and CDR2 SVGAGI. Trimming took off 9 bases at V and 5 bases at J, with 16 bases between the two ends. The TCR was taken from a middle-aged woman with non-small cell lung cancer. The rearrangement uses TRBV6-5 and TRBJ1-2; no firm D call. The source material was lung tumor tissue. The CDR3 here is CARSTGSEYGYTF. CDR3 sequence (DNA): TGTGCCAGGAGTACGGGTTCGGAATATGGCTACACCTTC.